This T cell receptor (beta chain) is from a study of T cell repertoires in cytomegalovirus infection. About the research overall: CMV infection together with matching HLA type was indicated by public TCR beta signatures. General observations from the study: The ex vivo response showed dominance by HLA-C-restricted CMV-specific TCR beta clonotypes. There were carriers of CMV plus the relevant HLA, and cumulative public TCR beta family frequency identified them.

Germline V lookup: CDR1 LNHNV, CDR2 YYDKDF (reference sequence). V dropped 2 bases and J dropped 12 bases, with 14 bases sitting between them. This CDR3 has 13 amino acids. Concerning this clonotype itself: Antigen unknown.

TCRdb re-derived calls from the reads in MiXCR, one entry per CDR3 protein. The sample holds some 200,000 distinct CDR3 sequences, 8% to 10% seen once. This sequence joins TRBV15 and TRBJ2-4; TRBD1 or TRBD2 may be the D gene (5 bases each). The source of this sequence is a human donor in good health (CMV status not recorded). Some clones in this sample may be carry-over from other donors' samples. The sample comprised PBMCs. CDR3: CATSRFGAGDQYF. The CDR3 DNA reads TGTGCCACCAGCAGATTCGGGGCCGGGGATCAGTACTTC.